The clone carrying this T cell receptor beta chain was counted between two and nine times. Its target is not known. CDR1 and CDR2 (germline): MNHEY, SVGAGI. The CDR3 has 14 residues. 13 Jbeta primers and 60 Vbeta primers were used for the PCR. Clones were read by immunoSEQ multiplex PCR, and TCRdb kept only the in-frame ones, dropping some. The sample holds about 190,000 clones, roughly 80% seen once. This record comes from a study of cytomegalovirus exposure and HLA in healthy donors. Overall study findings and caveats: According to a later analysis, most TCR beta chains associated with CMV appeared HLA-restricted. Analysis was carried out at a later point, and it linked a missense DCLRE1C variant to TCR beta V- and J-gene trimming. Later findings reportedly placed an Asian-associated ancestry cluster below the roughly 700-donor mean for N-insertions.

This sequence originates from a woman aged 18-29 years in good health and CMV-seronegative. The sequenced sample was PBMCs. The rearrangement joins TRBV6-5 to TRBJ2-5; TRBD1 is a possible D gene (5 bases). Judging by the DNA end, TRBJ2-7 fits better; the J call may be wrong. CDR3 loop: CASSYSGAAYEQYF. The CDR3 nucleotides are TGTGCCAGCAGTTACTCAGGGGCAGCCTACGAGCAGTACTTC.